Listed below are T cell receptor beta chains from one sample, sequenced in a study of blood T cells in healthy people across ages. TCRdb re-called the 5' RACE reads through MiXCR, storing one row per CDR3 protein. Here the sample spans 700,000 to 800,000 distinct CDR3 sequences, more than 40% being singletons. Sequenced: blood. The source of these receptors is a woman aged 60-75 years in good health. Both conserved end residues are part of each CDR3. Fields, in order: CDR3 DNA, CDR3 protein, V gene, J gene, D gene, clone size. A D gene is named only where the DNA matches it firmly. Not all rows give a size; the values are once, few, many and, for expanded clones, a class.

TGTGCCAGCAGAAGGGACGGGAACACCGGGGAGCTGTTTTTT,CASRRDGNTGELFF,TRBV6-2/TRBV6-3,TRBJ2-2,.,few
TGTGCCAGCAGCGTGGGACGAGCGCGCTCCTACGAGCAGTACTTC,CASSVGRARSYEQYF,TRBV7-2,TRBJ2-7,.,.
TGTGCCAGCAGCGGCGGGACGGCCAACCAGCAGTACTTC,CASSGGTANQQYF,TRBV9,TRBJ2-5,.,.
TGTGCCAGCAGCCACACGGACAGGGATGGAAAACTGTTTTTT,CASSHTDRDGKLFF,TRBV4-2,TRBJ1-4,TRBD1,.
TGTGCCAGCGGGTCCAGCACAGATACGCAGTATTTT,CASGSSTDTQYF,TRBV7-9,TRBJ2-3,.,few
TGTGCCAGCAGCCCCACGGGCGGGCGCTACAATGAGCAGTACTTC,CASSPTGGRYNEQYF,TRBV3-1,TRBJ2-7,.,once
TGTGCCAGCAGCGCCCGGGGGGGCCCCTATGGCTACACCTTC,CASSARGGPYGYTF,TRBV9,TRBJ1-2,.,.
TGTGCCTGGGGTACAGGGAACAATCAGCCCCAGCATTTT,CAWGTGNNQPQHF,TRBV30,TRBJ1-5,.,.
TGTGCCAGCAGTACGGGACTAGGCAATGAGCAGTTCTTC,CASSTGLGNEQFF,TRBV6-5,TRBJ2-1,TRBD2,few
TGTGCCAGCAGCCAAGTACCTTTCAGCGGATCCGCTGCCTACGAGCAGTACTTC,CASSQVPFSGSAAYEQYF,TRBV4-2,TRBJ2-7,.,few
TGCGCCAGCAGCTTGGAGGTCACAAGCACAGATACGCAGTATTTT,CASSLEVTSTDTQYF,TRBV5-1,TRBJ2-3,.,.
TGTGCCAGCAGCTCTCAGGGGGTGGCCCATGAGCAGTACTTC,CASSSQGVAHEQYF,TRBV7-2,TRBJ2-7,TRBD1,.
TGTGCCAGCACCCCAACGGGTAGTGATGAGCAGTTCTTC,CASTPTGSDEQFF,TRBV6-2/TRBV6-3,TRBJ2-1,.,.
TGTGCCAGCAGTGGGACAGGGAACGAGCAGTACTTC,CASSGTGNEQYF,TRBV25-1,TRBJ2-7,TRBD1,many
TGCAGTGCCTCGGGGACAGCGATTTCCTGCGAGCAGTACTTC,CSASGTAISCEQYF,TRBV20-1,TRBJ2-7,TRBD1,.
TGTGCCAGCAGCCAAGCAGGGCCGGGAACTGAAGCTTTCTTT,CASSQAGPGTEAFF,TRBV3-1,TRBJ1-1,.,.
TGCAGTGCTGAACAGGGGGCCCGATCCTACAATGAGCAGTTCTTC,CSAEQGARSYNEQFF,TRBV20-1,TRBJ2-1,TRBD1,.
TGTGCCAGCACCTTCTCACAGGGAGGATCCTATGGCTACACCTTC,CASTFSQGGSYGYTF,TRBV12-3/TRBV12-4,TRBJ1-2,.,.
TGTGCCAGCAGGGACAGGGGGATCACCTACGAGCAGTACTTC,CASRDRGITYEQYF,TRBV2,TRBJ2-7,TRBD1,.
TGCAGTGCTGGTGACAGCTCTGGGGCCAACGTCCTGACTTTC,CSAGDSSGANVLTF,TRBV20-1,TRBJ2-6,.,.
TGCAGTGCTAGGCCGGGACAACCGAATGAAAAACTGTTTTTT,CSARPGQPNEKLFF,TRBV20-1,TRBJ1-4,.,.
TGTGCCAGCATACAGACAGGGTCTTTCAGCACTGAAGCTTTCTTT,CASIQTGSFSTEAFF,TRBV5-6,TRBJ1-1,TRBD1,.
TGTGCCAGCGCTTTCCCGAATTCACCCCTCCACTTT,CASAFPNSPLHF,TRBV12-3/TRBV12-4,TRBJ1-6,.,.
TGCAGTGCTAGAAGGGACAGCGGGAATGGCTACACCTTC,CSARRDSGNGYTF,TRBV20-1,TRBJ1-2,TRBD1,.
TGCAGCGTTGAAGATTCGAACTCCTACGAGCAGTACTTC,CSVEDSNSYEQYF,TRBV29-1,TRBJ2-7,.,many
TGTGCCAGCAGCTTAGATAGCCGTGGGACCCAGTACTTC,CASSLDSRGTQYF,TRBV7-9,TRBJ2-5,.,few
TGTGCCAGCAGCCAAGTTTTTTCTAGCGGGGGGAACACCGGGGAGCTGTTTTTT,CASSQVFSSGGNTGELFF,TRBV4-2,TRBJ2-2,TRBD2,few
TGTGCCAGCAGTTTGTCTACTAGCGGGGGTTACAATGAGCAGTACTTC,CASSLSTSGGYNEQYF,TRBV27,TRBJ2-7,TRBD2,few
TGTGCCTCTACTAGCGGGGGGGCTTCCCAAGAGACCCAGTACTTC,CASTSGGASQETQYF,TRBV10-3,TRBJ2-5,TRBD2,.
TGTGCCAGCAGGCGAGGATACTACGAGCAGTACTTC,CASRRGYYEQYF,TRBV28,TRBJ2-7,.,few
TGTGCCAGCAGCTTAGTTGGCGGGAGGGCGCAGAATGAGCAGTTCTTC,CASSLVGGRAQNEQFF,TRBV7-2,TRBJ2-1,TRBD2,few
TGTGCCAGCAGACTAGCGGGGGTTAAAGACACGCAGTATTTT,CASRLAGVKDTQYF,TRBV6-5,TRBJ2-3,TRBD2,.
TGTGCCAGCTCACCACGAGGGGGACAGGGCTCCTACAATGAGCAGTTCTTC,CASSPRGGQGSYNEQFF,TRBV18,TRBJ2-1,TRBD1,few
TGCGCCAGCAGCCACGGAGGGGTCGGAAACTCTGGAAACACCATATATTTT,CASSHGGVGNSGNTIYF,TRBV4-3,TRBJ1-3,.,few